The entry below describes one T cell receptor beta chain. This record belongs to a study of T cell repertoires in cytomegalovirus infection. Trimming cost V 6 bases and J 6 bases; bases outside gene matches: 11. This CDR3 is built from 16 residues. TCRdb passed the reads through MiXCR, listing each CDR3 protein once. The top ten hold 31% of the sample, which has 150,000 to 200,000 distinct CDR3 sequences, 28% seen once. The sequenced sample was PBMCs. The J gene is TRBJ1-4, the V gene TRBV12-3 or TRBV12-4, with TRBD1 matching over 9 bases. The origin of this receptor is a human donor in good health (CMV status not recorded). Some clones in this sample may be carry-over from other donors' samples. CDR3 bases: TGTGCCAGCAGCCATGCCACAGGGGGCGGGGATGAAAAACTGTTTTTT. Encoded protein: CASSHATGGGDEKLFF.